Listed below are T cell receptor beta chains from one sample, sequenced in a study of blood T cell repertoires in COVID-19. Measured with immunoSEQ multiplex PCR; TCRdb has only the in-frame clones, and not every one. The table includes over 150,000 clones, less than 85% detected once. The specimen sequenced was peripheral blood. These receptors were taken from a human donor in a cohort sampled during active COVID-19. CDR3s include the opening cysteine and the closing phenylalanine or tryptophan. D genes are given only for firm matches. Clone size is not always given. Where it is, it says once, few, many or a class for expanded clones.

clone_size j_call cdr3_length v_call d_call cdr3_aa cdr3_nt
- TRBJ2-5 13 TRBV12-5 - CASGKGVAETQYF TGTGCTAGTGGTAAAGGGGTCGCAGAGACCCAGTACTTC
- TRBJ2-1 11 TRBV21-1 - CASKSGGQGLF TGTGCCAGCAAAAGTGGGGGACAGGGGCTCTTC
- TRBJ2-7 14 TRBV15 - CATSRGGQSYEQYF TGTGCCACCAGCAGAGGTGGCCAGTCCTACGAGCAGTACTTC
- TRBJ1-3 17 TRBV7-8 - CASSLTPVGSSGNTIYF TGTGCCAGCAGCTTAACCCCAGTGGGGAGCTCTGGAAACACCATATATTTT
- TRBJ1-6 16 TRBV7-9 - CASSLDPIGGDSPLHF TGTGCCAGCAGCCTCGACCCGATCGGGGGGGATTCACCCCTCCACTTT
once TRBJ1-2 16 TRBV12-5 - CASGPVNQNPYYGYTF TGTGCTAGTGGCCCAGTGAACCAGAACCCATACTATGGCTACACCTTC
- TRBJ1-2 15 TRBV3-1/TRBV3-2 TRBD1 CASSQDRGLVRGYTF TGTGCCAGCAGCCAAGACAGGGGGCTTGTGCGTGGCTACACCTTC
- TRBJ1-1 14 TRBV19 - CASSIDEGGTEAFF TGTGCCAGTAGTATAGATGAGGGAGGGACTGAAGCTTTCTTT
- TRBJ2-7 13 TRBV19 TRBD1 CASSTQGADEQYF TGTGCCAGTAGTACACAGGGGGCCGACGAGCAGTACTTC
- TRBJ1-1 13 TRBV9 - CASSPRVTAEAFF TGTGCCAGCAGCCCCCGCGTCACGGCTGAAGCTTTCTTT
- TRBJ1-5 15 TRBV27 TRBD1 CASSSTGNLDRPQHF TGTGCCAGCAGTTCGACAGGGAACCTAGATCGGCCCCAGCATTTT
- TRBJ2-1 12 TRBV18 - CASSGTGGEQFF TGTGCCAGCTCCGGGACTGGTGGTGAGCAGTTCTTC
- TRBJ2-6 16 TRBV13 - CASSTDREEGANVLTF TGTGCCAGCAGCACGGACAGAGAGGAAGGGGCCAACGTCCTGACTTTC
- TRBJ2-5 13 TRBV18 TRBD2 CASSPGGTETQYF TGTGCCAGCTCACCGGGAGGGACCGAGACCCAGTACTTC
- TRBJ1-3 15 TRBV10-3 - CAIAEDSFSGNTIYF TGTGCCATCGCGGAGGACAGTTTCTCTGGAAACACCATATATTTT
few TRBJ1-1 15 TRBV5-1 - CASSLDAGNPTEAFF TGCGCCAGCAGCTTGGACGCAGGGAATCCCACTGAAGCTTTCTTT
- TRBJ2-7 17 TRBV28 - CASSPRMGGLSHYEQYF TGTGCCAGCAGTCCCCGGATGGGTGGACTTTCCCACTACGAGCAGTACTTC
once TRBJ1-1 14 TRBV7-3 - CASSLTPGVAEAFF TGTGCCAGCAGCTTAACACCGGGGGTCGCTGAAGCTTTCTTT
- TRBJ1-4 16 TRBV9 TRBD1 CASSADRAATNEKLFF TGTGCCAGCAGCGCCGACAGGGCAGCAACTAATGAAAAACTGTTTTTT
- TRBJ2-3 15 TRBV25-1 - CASSPLDQVADTQYF TGTGCCAGCAGTCCACTAGACCAGGTTGCAGATACGCAGTATTTT
- TRBJ2-7 17 TRBV15 - CATSRDWGTAVSYEQYF TGTGCCACCAGCAGAGATTGGGGCACGGCGGTCTCCTACGAGCAGTACTTC
- TRBJ1-2 13 TRBV6-5 - CASRGTGANGYTF TGTGCCAGCAGAGGGACTGGCGCTAATGGCTACACCTTC
- TRBJ2-7 18 TRBV5-1 TRBD2 CASSLRLAGGTLTYEQYF TGCGCCAGCAGCTTAAGACTAGCGGGGGGGACCCTCACCTACGAGCAGTACTTC
- TRBJ2-5 14 TRBV27 TRBD1 CASSPGTGGETQYF TGTGCCAGCAGCCCCGGAACAGGGGGAGAGACCCAGTACTTC
- TRBJ2-7 16 TRBV6-2/TRBV6-3 TRBD1 CASSYSSGQGAGEQYF TGTGCCAGCAGTTACTCATCGGGACAGGGGGCAGGTGAGCAGTACTTC
- TRBJ2-1 16 TRBV27 - CASSFAAGIGYNEQFF TGTGCCAGCAGTTTTGCGGCGGGTATTGGCTACAATGAGCAGTTCTTC
- TRBJ2-7 18 TRBV3-1/TRBV3-2 TRBD2 CASSQDQALGTSRYEQYF TGTGCCAGCAGCCAAGATCAGGCTCTCGGGACTAGCAGGTACGAGCAGTACTTC
once TRBJ2-7 15 TRBV6-2/TRBV6-3 TRBD1 CASSPQTGGAGEQYF TGTGCCAGCAGTCCCCAGACAGGGGGCGCGGGCGAGCAGTACTTC
few TRBJ2-1 16 TRBV2 TRBD2 CASRGIGIAGDYEQFF TGTGCCAGCAGGGGAATTGGGATAGCGGGGGACTATGAGCAGTTCTTC
few TRBJ1-1 14 TRBV5-6 - CASSLGRGYTEAFF TGTGCCAGCAGCCTGGGTCGGGGATACACTGAAGCTTTCTTT
- TRBJ1-4 14 TRBV6-5 - CASRVRDYNEKLFF TGTGCCAGCAGGGTCCGGGACTATAATGAAAAACTGTTTTTT
- TRBJ2-7 13 TRBV5-4 - CASSYPGSYEQYF TGTGCCAGCAGCTACCCAGGGTCCTACGAGCAGTACTTC
- TRBJ1-4 21 TRBV24-1 TRBD1 CATSDLRGTGEPEPTNEKLFF TGTGCCACCAGTGATTTGAGGGGGACAGGGGAACCCGAACCAACTAATGAAAAACTGTTTTTT
- TRBJ1-5 13 TRBV6-1 - CASSESLNEPQHF TGTGCCAGCAGTGAATCCCTTAATGAGCCCCAGCATTTT
- TRBJ1-1 14 TRBV4-1 - CASSQRGGNTEAFF TGCGCCAGCAGCCAAAGGGGCGGGAACACTGAAGCTTTCTTT
- TRBJ1-4 14 TRBV13 TRBD1 CASSLGTANEKLFF TGTGCCAGCAGCCTTGGGACAGCTAATGAAAAACTGTTTTTT
- TRBJ2-1 16 TRBV14 - CASSQYGRSSYNEQFF TGTGCCAGCAGCCAATATGGGAGGAGCTCCTACAATGAGCAGTTCTTC
- TRBJ2-7 15 TRBV3-1/TRBV3-2 TRBD1 CASSSSGTGLYEQYF TGTGCCAGCAGCTCTTCCGGGACAGGACTATACGAGCAGTACTTC
- TRBJ2-2 15 TRBV6-5 TRBD1 CASRGGTGAPGELFF TGTGCCAGCAGGGGAGGGACAGGGGCGCCCGGGGAGCTGTTTTTT
- TRBJ2-7 13 TRBV13 - CASGSTVAYEQYF TGTGCCAGCGGCTCAACCGTGGCTTACGAGCAGTACTTC
- TRBJ2-7 15 TRBV27 TRBD1 CASSYLGTGIYEQYF TGTGCCAGCAGTTACCTCGGGACAGGGATTTACGAGCAGTACTTC
- TRBJ1-1 13 TRBV12-3/TRBV12-4 - CASSSGWNTEAFF TGTGCCAGCAGTTCAGGGTGGAACACTGAAGCTTTCTTT
- TRBJ2-2 16 TRBV3-1/TRBV3-2 - CASTQRRGVNTGELFF TGTGCCAGCACCCAAAGGAGGGGAGTGAACACCGGGGAGCTGTTTTTT
- TRBJ2-2 13 TRBV15 - CATSSRNTGELFF TGTGCCACCTCCTCGCGAAACACCGGGGAGCTGTTTTTT
- TRBJ2-1 16 TRBV9 TRBD2 CASSVVLAGGINEQFF TGTGCCAGCAGCGTAGTTCTCGCGGGGGGGATCAATGAGCAGTTCTTC
- TRBJ2-5 14 TRBV19 - CASSTTNREETQYF TGTGCCAGTAGTACGACGAACCGGGAAGAGACCCAGTACTTC
few TRBJ2-1 17 TRBV4-1 - CASSHAQIGLVHNEQFF TGCGCCAGCAGCCACGCTCAGATCGGACTCGTGCACAATGAGCAGTTCTTC
- TRBJ2-1 20 TRBV7-3 TRBD2 CASSLRGLAGGRSSYNEQFF TGTGCCAGCAGCTTAAGGGGACTAGCGGGGGGTAGGAGCTCCTACAATGAGCAGTTCTTC
- TRBJ2-7 15 TRBV19 TRBD2 CASSISLAGAYEQYF TGTGCCAGTAGTATTTCCCTAGCGGGGGCCTACGAGCAGTACTTC
- TRBJ1-5 17 TRBV5-5 - CASSLGAGWGGNQPQHF TGTGCCAGCAGCTTGGGGGCGGGGTGGGGAGGAAATCAGCCCCAGCATTTT
- TRBJ1-2 13 TRBV19 - CASTANRAHGYTF TGTGCCAGTACCGCCAACAGGGCCCATGGCTACACCTTC
- TRBJ2-5 12 TRBV10-3 - CAISDIPETQYF TGTGCCATCAGTGACATCCCAGAGACCCAGTACTTC
once TRBJ1-1 17 TRBV19 - CASSIDGGRGGNTEAFF TGTGCCAGTAGTATAGATGGGGGTCGGGGGGGAAACACTGAAGCTTTCTTT
once TRBJ1-4 15 TRBV7-9 TRBD1 CASSATGQGSEKLFF TGTGCCAGCAGCGCGACGGGACAGGGGAGTGAAAAACTGTTTTTT